The 20 T cell receptor beta chains reported below all come from one sample, sequenced in a study of control samples from healthy donors and cancer patients. Clones were sequenced by immunoSEQ multiplex PCR, and TCRdb holds only the in-frame ones, with some missing. The sample includes over 80,000 clones, 79% of them seen just once. Sequencing was done on a sample of blood. These receptors all stem from a woman aged 25 to 45 in good health.

CDR3 in amino acids: CASSLAVLAGEQETQYF. The DNA for the CDR3 is TGTGCCAGCAGCTTAGCGGTTCTAGCGGGGGAGCAAGAGACCCAGTACTTC. J is TRBJ2-5 and V is TRBV7-9; TRBD2 matches at 10 bases. V was clipped by 0 bases and J by 2 bases; unmatched bases: 6. The CDR3 is made up of 17 amino acids. Looked up from germline, CDR1 is SEHNR and CDR2 is FQNEAQ (reference sequence).

V and J are TRBV15 and TRBJ2-3; a weak D match, TRBD1 (5 bases). CDR1 is LNHNV, CDR2 YYDKDF, per germline (reference sequence). The CDR3 length is 14 residues. The ends were cut back, 4 bases at V and 2 bases at J, with 10 bases in the middle. The CDR3 bases are TGTGCCACCAGCACAGGACACTCCACAGATACGCAGTATTTT. Residues: CATSTGHSTDTQYF.

V and J are TRBV2 and TRBJ1-5; D not certain. The CDR3 is 13 residues long. From germline, CDR1 is SNHLY and CDR2 FYNNEI. The ends were cut back, 1 base at V and 4 bases at J, with 5 bases in the middle. CDR3 loop: CASSEVWNQPQHF. The CDR3 DNA reads TGTGCCAGCAGTGAAGTCTGGAATCAGCCCCAGCATTTT. Full variable domain (rest looked up from reference TRBV2 and TRBJ1-5): EPEVTQTPSHQVTQMGQEVILRCVPISNHLYFYWYRQILGQKVEFLVSFYNNEISEKSEIFDDQFSVERPDGSNFTLKIRSTKLEDSAMYFCASSEVWNQPQHFGDGTRLSIL.

This rearrangement joins TRBV15 to TRBJ1-2, with D perhaps matching TRBD1 (6 bases). Trimming took off 7 bases at V and 0 bases at J, with 18 bases between the two ends. Germline V CDR1 and CDR2: LNHNV, YYDKDF (reference sequence). This CDR3 comprises 16 residues. CDR3 loop: CATTGTRIPSNYGYTF. The CDR3 DNA is TGTGCCACCACCGGGACACGGATACCTTCTAACTATGGCTACACCTTC.

The rearrangement links TRBV6-5 to TRBJ2-7; 8 bases align to TRBD1. The CDR3 consists of 14 residues. V lost 6 bases to trimming and J lost 2 bases; unmatched junction nucleotides: 6. Germline loops: CDR1 MNHEY, CDR2 SVGAGI. CDR3 loop: CASRPGQGTYEQYF. The CDR3, as DNA: TGTGCCAGCAGACCCGGACAGGGTACCTACGAGCAGTACTTC.

V usage is TRBV7-6 and J usage is TRBJ2-1, with 14 bases fitting TRBD2. Germline-derived CDR1 and CDR2 are SGHVS and FNYEAQ. The CDR3 runs 15 residues. V lost 5 bases, J lost 8 bases, and 5 bases stayed unmatched. The CDR3, as DNA: TGTGCCAGCAGCCAGACTAGCGGGGGGGTATATGAGCAGTTCTTC. It yields the protein CASSQTSGGVYEQFF.

The chain is built from TRBV29-1 and TRBJ2-7, with 15 bases matching TRBD2. V lost 0 bases, J lost 4 bases, and 7 bases stayed unmatched. This CDR3 is built from 17 residues. The germline CDR1 and CDR2 sequences are SQVTM and ANQGSEA. CDR3 in amino acids: CSVEDGWTSGGEYEQYF. CDR3 nucleotide sequence: TGCAGCGTTGAAGACGGCTGGACTAGCGGGGGGGAGTACGAGCAGTACTTC.

The CDR3 bases are TGTGCCAGCAGTTACTCGTGGACAGGGGTTGAAAAACTGTTTTTT. This sequence encodes CASSYSWTGVEKLFF. The chain employs TRBV6-5 and TRBJ1-4; 9 nucleotides line up with TRBD1. With 0 bases clipped from V and 7 bases from J, the junction kept 3 bases outside the gene matches. Germline V lookup: CDR1 MNHEY, CDR2 SVGAGI. The CDR3 consists of 15 residues.

The J gene is TRBJ1-2, the V gene TRBV7-2; D is possibly TRBD1 (6 bases). V shed 2 bases and J shed 6 bases, with 16 bases lying between them. This CDR3 has 15 amino acids. The germline CDR1 and CDR2 sequences are SGHTA and FQGNSA. In DNA, the CDR3 is TGTGCCAGCAGCTTATCCCCTCCGGGGGCCGATGGCTACACCTTC. It specifies CASSLSPPGADGYTF.

The chain carries TRBV7-8 and TRBJ1-6; D gene unclear. V was shortened by 3 bases and J by 10 bases, with 16 bases between the two germline ends. Germline loops: CDR1 SGHVS, CDR2 FQNEAQ. The CDR3 is 15 residues long. The CDR3 DNA reads as TGTGCCAGCAGCTTTCTTGCCTCAGGCGACTCACCCCTCCACTTT. As protein: CASSFLASGDSPLHF.

The CDR3 region is CASSLGDRPYEQYF. In DNA form, the CDR3 reads TGTGCCAGCAGCTTAGGGGACAGACCCTACGAGCAGTACTTC. The chain uses TRBV7-9 and TRBJ2-7, with 7 bases fitting TRBD1. In germline, CDR1 is SEHNR, CDR2 FQNEAQ (reference sequence). V dropped 1 base and J dropped 2; count of bases not matched to a gene: 2. This CDR3 is 14 amino acids long.

This sequence joins TRBV4-3 and TRBJ1-2; unclear D gene. This CDR3 has 14 residues. The V end lost 0 bases, the J end lost 6 bases, and 11 bases lay between the germline ends. In germline, CDR1 is LGHNA, CDR2 YSLEER. The CDR3 DNA reads TGCGCCAGCAGCCAAGAAACCCAATCCCATGGCTACACCTTC. Protein sequence: CASSQETQSHGYTF.

The CDR3 sequence: CASSLVYARETQYF. The CDR3, as DNA: TGTGCCAGCAGCTTAGTGTACGCCCGGGAGACCCAGTACTTC. The chain carries TRBV7-2 and TRBJ2-5; D remains ambiguous. Germline CDR1 reads SGHTA; CDR2 reads FQGNSA. V was shortened by 1 base and J by 5 bases, with 11 bases between the two germline ends. This CDR3 is built from 14 residues. The whole variable domain, remainder taken from reference TRBV7-2 and TRBJ2-5, is GAGVSQSPSNKVTEKGKDVELRCDPISGHTALYWYRQSLGQGLEFLIYFQGNSAPDKSGLPSDRFSAERTGGSVSTLTIQRTQQEDSAVYLCASSLVYARETQYFGPGTRLLVL.

Notes on this clone: A much larger clone differs from this one at a single base, so this may be a read error. The J gene is TRBJ2-7, the V gene TRBV11-2; possibly TRBD1 for D (5 bases). CDR3 length equals 12 residues. Germline V gene lookup returns CDR1 SGHAT and CDR2 FQNNGV. Trimming left V 3 bases short and J 3 bases short, with 6 bases between. The CDR3 DNA reads as TGTGCCAGCAGCTTGGACATCTACGAGCAGTACTTC. As protein: CASSLDIYEQYF. The complete variable domain, with remaining parts taken from reference TRBV11-2 and TRBJ2-7, reads EAGVAQSPRYKIIEKRQSVAFWCNPISGHATLYWYQQILGQGPKLLIQFQNNGVVDDSQLPKDRFSAERLKGVDSTLKIQPAKLEDSAVYLCASSLDIYEQYFGPGTRLTVT.

This clone turned up a few times. The chain has TRBV11-2 and TRBJ1-1; D might be TRBD1 (6 bases). The CDR3 sequence is 15 residues long. The germline V and J ends were trimmed by 6 bases and 8 bases, with 22 bases remaining between them. Germline V CDR1 and CDR2: SGHAT, FQNNGV. This CDR3 reads CASRPQQGGPFEAFF. In DNA form, the CDR3 reads TGTGCCAGCAGACCTCAACAGGGAGGACCCTTCGAAGCTTTCTTT.

The chain uses TRBV6-5 and TRBJ2-7; 7 bases match TRBD2. This CDR3 contains 14 residues. Germline CDR1 and CDR2: MNHEY and SVGAGI. Trimming took 4 bases from V and 1 from J; bases not matched to a gene: 4. The CDR3 sequence is CASSWKGGSYEQYF. The CDR3, as DNA: TGTGCCAGCAGTTGGAAGGGAGGGTCCTACGAGCAGTACTTC.

The chain combines TRBV5-4 with TRBJ1-2; tentatively, D is TRBD1 (5 bases). Germline CDR1 reads SGHNT; CDR2 reads YYREEE (reference sequence). The V end lost 4 bases, the J end lost 3 bases, and 16 bases lay between the germline ends. The CDR3 is 15 amino acids. As DNA, the CDR3 is TGTGCCAGCAGCCATCAGGGCTGGGGAGACTATGGCTACACCTTC. Encoded protein: CASSHQGWGDYGYTF.

This clone was seen more than once but under ten times. The chain uses TRBV30 and TRBJ1-1; TRBD1 matches 8 bases. CDR3 length: 12 residues. Germline-derived CDR1 and CDR2 are GTSNPN and SVGIG (reference sequence). J was trimmed by 6 bases and V by 2 bases; bases with no gene match: 2. CDR3 amino acids: CAWSTGGSEAFF. CDR3 in DNA: TGTGCCTGGAGTACAGGGGGGTCTGAAGCTTTCTTT.

This rearrangement joins TRBV5-1 to TRBJ1-2; D is ambiguous. This CDR3 contains 13 residues. Trimming stripped 5 bases from V and 4 bases from J, with 12 bases between. Germline V CDR1 and CDR2: SGHRS, YFSETQ. Here the CDR3 reads CASRNDGSYGYTF. The DNA of the CDR3 is TGCGCCAGCAGGAACGACGGGTCCTATGGCTACACCTTC.

The chain employs TRBV6-2 or TRBV6-3 and TRBJ2-7; 12 positions agree with TRBD2. Germline CDR1 MNHEY, CDR2 SVGEGT. Trimming at V came to 6 bases and at J to 3 bases, leaving 9 bases not matched to a gene. The CDR3 length is 16 residues. The CDR3 nucleotides read TGTGCCAGCAGCCCCCCTCCGACTAGCGGGGGCTACGAGCAGTACTTC. Protein: CASSPPPTSGGYEQYF.